Presented here are 10 T cell receptor beta chains from one specimen sequenced in a study of T cell responses to AZD1222 COVID-19 vaccine. Produced via immunoSEQ multiplex PCR; TCRdb's table is partial and in-frame only. The sample consists of tens of thousands of clones, 90% of them appearing once. The specimen comprised peripheral blood, sampled 28 days after the second AZD1222 dose. These receptors were taken from an adult who received the AZD1222 COVID-19 vaccine.

V usage is TRBV14 and J usage is TRBJ2-5, with 14 bases matching TRBD2. Germline V gene sequence: CDR1 SGHDN, CDR2 FVKESK. The CDR3 extends over 17 amino acids. V was clipped by 1 base and J by 5 bases; unmatched bases: 6. The DNA for the CDR3 is TGTGCCAGCAGCCAAGTCGGGGGACTAGCGGGGGTTGAGACCCAGTACTTC. Amino acid sequence: CASSQVGGLAGVETQYF.

The chain is built from TRBV11-2 and TRBJ2-3, with 9 bases that match TRBD1. The trim removed 5 bases at V and 0 bases at J, leaving 9 bases unmatched. The CDR3 is 17 amino acids. Germline loops: CDR1 SGHAT, CDR2 FQNNGV. CDR3 in DNA: TGTGCCAGCAGCATTGGACAGGGGCCCTTGAGCACAGATACGCAGTATTTT. Its protein product is CASSIGQGPLSTDTQYF. The full variable domain, completed using reference TRBV11-2 and TRBJ2-3, is EAGVAQSPRYKIIEKRQSVAFWCNPISGHATLYWYQQILGQGPKLLIQFQNNGVVDDSQLPKDRFSAERLKGVDSTLKIQPAKLEDSAVYLCASSIGQGPLSTDTQYFGPGTRLTVL.

The chain employs TRBV18 and TRBJ2-3; possibly TRBD1 for D (6 bases). Germline values: CDR1 KGHSH, CDR2 LQKENI. The CDR3 consists of 14 residues. Trimming removed 3 bases from V and 0 bases from J, with 7 bases in between. CDR3 residues: CASSPTGSTDTQYF. The CDR3 coding sequence is TGTGCCAGCTCACCTACAGGGAGCACAGATACGCAGTATTTT.

This rearrangement joins TRBV7-9 to TRBJ1-4, with D uncertain. V was clipped by 1 base and J by 5 bases, with 2 bases between them. Germline V gene sequence: CDR1 SEHNR, CDR2 FQNEAQ (reference sequence). The CDR3 is made up of 12 amino acids. CDR3 residues: CASSLGNEKLFF. The DNA for the CDR3 is TGTGCCAGCAGCTTAGGGAATGAAAAACTGTTTTTT.

This CDR3 is CASSGTDTLGEQFF. The CDR3 DNA sequence: TGTGCCAGCTCTGGGACGGACACTCTAGGGGAGCAGTTCTTC. The V gene is TRBV18, the J gene TRBJ2-1, with D perhaps given as TRBD1 or TRBD2 (5 bases each). The CDR3 contains 14 residues. Germline V CDR1 and CDR2: KGHSH, LQKENI. V was clipped by 6 bases and J by 10 bases, with 19 bases between them.

This rearrangement joins TRBV6-2 or TRBV6-3 to TRBJ1-1, with TRBD1 as a possible D gene (6 bases). Germline CDR1 and CDR2: MNHEY and SVGEGT. The germline V and J ends were trimmed by 0 bases and 0 bases, with 14 bases remaining between them. The CDR3 covers 17 residues. CDR3 nucleotide sequence: TGTGCCAGCAGTTACTCTTTGGACAGTTCGATGAACACTGAAGCTTTCTTT. Translation: CASSYSLDSSMNTEAFF.

The chain couples TRBV7-3 to TRBJ2-5; possibly TRBD1 or TRBD2 for D (6 bases each). Trimming shortened V by 6 bases and J by 4 bases, and 12 bases separated the two germline ends. The CDR3 extends over 13 amino acids. The germline V gene encodes CDR1 SGHTA and CDR2 FQGTGA. The CDR3 bases are TGTGCCAGCAGTCGAGGAGGGGGAGAGACCCAGTACTTC. Protein sequence: CASSRGGGETQYF.

V gene TRBV5-1 combines with J gene TRBJ1-6; D is possibly TRBD1 (6 bases). Trimming stripped 0 bases from V and 10 bases from J, with 14 bases between. Germline assignment: CDR1 SGHRS and CDR2 YFSETQ. The CDR3 is made up of 15 amino acids. The CDR3 sequence: CASSLAWGQTSPLHF. CDR3 bases: TGCGCCAGCAGCTTGGCCTGGGGGCAAACCTCACCCCTCCACTTT.

The chain recombines TRBV27 with TRBJ1-2, with D possibly matching TRBD1 (6 bases). V gave up 6 bases and J gave up 2 bases, with 10 bases separating them. CDR1 is MNHEY and CDR2 is SMNVEV in the germline V gene (reference sequence). The CDR3 covers 13 residues. The CDR3 loop is CASSTDRNYGYTF. The DNA of the CDR3 is TGTGCCAGCAGCACAGACAGGAACTATGGCTACACCTTC.

The J gene is TRBJ2-7, the V gene TRBV7-8, with 11 bases that match TRBD1. Unmatched junction bases numbered 9, after V lost 6 bases and J lost 2 bases. CDR1 and CDR2 from the germline V gene are SGHVS and FQNEAQ. This CDR3 region has 16 residues. This CDR3 is CASSPRAGQGAYEQYF. In nucleotides, the CDR3 is TGTGCCAGCAGTCCCCGCGCGGGACAGGGGGCCTACGAGCAGTACTTC.